In its sample, the clone carrying this T cell receptor (beta chain) was seen many times. What it binds is unknown. This sample was included in a study of T cells in Graves' hyperthyroidism and ophthalmopathy. Study-wide findings and caveats: In simple terms, a model built on 13 V-J features told ophthalmopathy apart from stable hyperthyroidism.

What was amplified from RNA transcripts were TCR beta CDR3 regions. Researchers ran a first-round RT-PCR on the TCR CDR3 using the HTBI primer set. TCRdb analysed the multiplex PCR reads with MiXCR anew, one entry per CDR3 protein. In the table there are 660,000 or so distinct CDR3 sequences, less than 25% of which are singletons. This TCR was recovered from a man aged 25 to 40 with Graves' ophthalmopathy. Source material: blood.

CDR3 protein: CSARAGGSSYEQYF. As DNA, the CDR3 is TGCAGTGCTAGAGCCGGGGGGAGCTCCTACGAGCAGTACTTC. This chain joins TRBV20-1 and TRBJ2-7; 7 bases are a match to TRBD2. The V segment lost 1 base and the J segment 0 bases; nucleotides outside the gene matches: 3. This CDR3 region has 14 residues. The germline V gene has CDR1 DFQATT and CDR2 SNEGSKA (reference sequence).